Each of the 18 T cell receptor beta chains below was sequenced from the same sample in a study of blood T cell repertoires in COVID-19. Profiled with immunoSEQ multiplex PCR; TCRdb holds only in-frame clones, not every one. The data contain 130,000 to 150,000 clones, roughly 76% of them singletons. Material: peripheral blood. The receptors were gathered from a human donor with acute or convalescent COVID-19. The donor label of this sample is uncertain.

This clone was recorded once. The CDR3 region has the DNA TGTGCCAGCAGCTTGGATTTAACACGATTTTATGGCTACACCTTC. It yields the protein CASSLDLTRFYGYTF. The chain carries TRBV5-4 and TRBJ1-2; no reliable D call. The CDR3 covers 15 residues. V dropped 0 bases and J dropped 5 bases, with 14 bases sitting between them. The germline gives CDR1 SGHNT, CDR2 YYREEE (reference sequence).

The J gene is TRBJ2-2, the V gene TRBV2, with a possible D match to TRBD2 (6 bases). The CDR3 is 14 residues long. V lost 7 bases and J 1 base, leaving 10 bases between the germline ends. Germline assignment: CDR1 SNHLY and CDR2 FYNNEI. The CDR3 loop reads CASIYGGNTGELFF. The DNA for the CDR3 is TGTGCCAGCATCTACGGGGGGAACACCGGGGAGCTGTTTTTT.

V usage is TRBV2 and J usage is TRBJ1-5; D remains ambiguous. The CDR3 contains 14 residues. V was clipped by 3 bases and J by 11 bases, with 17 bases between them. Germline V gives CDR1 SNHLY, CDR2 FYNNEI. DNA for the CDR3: TGTGCCAGCAGTGATAAGGGTCCTTTCGGGGCCCAGCATTTT. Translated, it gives CASSDKGPFGAQHF.

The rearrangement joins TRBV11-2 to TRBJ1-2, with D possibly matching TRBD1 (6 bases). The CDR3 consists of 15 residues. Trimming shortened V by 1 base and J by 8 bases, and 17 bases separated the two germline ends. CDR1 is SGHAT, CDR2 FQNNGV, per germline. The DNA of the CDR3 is TGTGCCAGCAGCTTAGGGTCTGGGGGGGGCATCGGCTACACCTTC. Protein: CASSLGSGGGIGYTF.

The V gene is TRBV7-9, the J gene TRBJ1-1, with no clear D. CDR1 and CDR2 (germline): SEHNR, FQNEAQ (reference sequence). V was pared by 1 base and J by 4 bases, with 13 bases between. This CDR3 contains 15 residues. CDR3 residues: CASSLGDLGSTEAFF. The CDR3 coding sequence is TGTGCCAGCAGCTTAGGGGATCTGGGGAGCACTGAAGCTTTCTTT.

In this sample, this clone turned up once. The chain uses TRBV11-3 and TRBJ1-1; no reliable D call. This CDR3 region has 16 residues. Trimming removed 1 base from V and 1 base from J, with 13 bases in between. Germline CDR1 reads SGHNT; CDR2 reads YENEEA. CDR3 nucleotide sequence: TGTGCCAGCAGCTTAGGGGCAGGCGAACCGAACACTGAAGCTTTCTTT. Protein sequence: CASSLGAGEPNTEAFF.

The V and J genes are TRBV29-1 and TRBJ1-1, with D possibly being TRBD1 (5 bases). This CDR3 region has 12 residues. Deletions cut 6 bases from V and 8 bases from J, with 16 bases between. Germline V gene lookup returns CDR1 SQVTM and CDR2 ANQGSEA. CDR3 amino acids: CSVSRAGLEAFF. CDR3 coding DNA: TGCAGCGTCTCCAGGGCAGGGCTAGAAGCTTTCTTT. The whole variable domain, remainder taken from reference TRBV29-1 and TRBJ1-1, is SAVISQKPSRDICQRGTSLTIQCQVDSQVTMMFWYRQQPGQSLTLIATANQGSEATYESGFVIDKFPISRPNLTFSTLTVSNMSPEDSSIYLCSVSRAGLEAFFGQGTRLTVV.

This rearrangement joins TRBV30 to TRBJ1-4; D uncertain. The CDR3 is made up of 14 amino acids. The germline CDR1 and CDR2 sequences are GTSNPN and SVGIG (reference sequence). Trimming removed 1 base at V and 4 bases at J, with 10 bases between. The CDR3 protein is CAWSATSYNEKLFF. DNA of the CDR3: TGTGCCTGGAGTGCGACTAGTTATAATGAAAAACTGTTTTTT. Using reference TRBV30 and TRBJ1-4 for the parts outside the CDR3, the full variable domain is SQTIHQWPATLVQPVGSPLSLECTVEGTSNPNLYWYRQAAGRGLQLLFYSVGIGQISSEVPQNLSASRPQDRQFILSSKKLLLSDSGFYLCAWSATSYNEKLFFGSGTQLSVL.

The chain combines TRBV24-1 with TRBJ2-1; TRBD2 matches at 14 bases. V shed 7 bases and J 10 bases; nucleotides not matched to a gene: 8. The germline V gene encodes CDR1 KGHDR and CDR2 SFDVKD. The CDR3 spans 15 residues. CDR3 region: CATSPTGTSGGEQFF. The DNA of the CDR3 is TGTGCCACCAGCCCAACCGGGACTAGCGGGGGAGAGCAGTTCTTC.

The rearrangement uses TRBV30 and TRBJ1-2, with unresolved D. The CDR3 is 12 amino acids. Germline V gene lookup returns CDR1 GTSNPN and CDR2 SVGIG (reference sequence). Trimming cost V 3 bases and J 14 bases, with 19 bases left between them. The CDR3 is CAWRKLQWAKTF. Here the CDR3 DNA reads TGTGCCTGGAGAAAGCTTCAGTGGGCGAAGACCTTC. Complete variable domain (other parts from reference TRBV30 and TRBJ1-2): SQTIHQWPATLVQPVGSPLSLECTVEGTSNPNLYWYRQAAGRGLQLLFYSVGIGQISSEVPQNLSASRPQDRQFILSSKKLLLSDSGFYLCAWRKLQWAKTFGSGTRLTVV.

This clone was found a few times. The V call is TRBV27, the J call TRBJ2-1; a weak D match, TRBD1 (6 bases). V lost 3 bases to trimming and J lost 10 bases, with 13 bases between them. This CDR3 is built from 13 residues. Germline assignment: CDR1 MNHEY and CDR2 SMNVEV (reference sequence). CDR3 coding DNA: TGTGCCAGCAGTTTTAGGGGGTCTCGGGAGCAGTTCTTC. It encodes CASSFRGSREQFF.

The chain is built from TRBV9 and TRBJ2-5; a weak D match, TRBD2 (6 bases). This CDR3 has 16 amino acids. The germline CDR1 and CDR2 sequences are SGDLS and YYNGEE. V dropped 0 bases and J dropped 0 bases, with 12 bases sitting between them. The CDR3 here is CASSVGDSLYQETQYF. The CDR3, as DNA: TGTGCCAGCAGCGTAGGGGACTCGCTATACCAAGAGACCCAGTACTTC. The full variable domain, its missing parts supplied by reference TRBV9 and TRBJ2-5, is DSGVTQTPKHLITATGQRVTLRCSPRSGDLSVYWYQQSLDQGLQFLIQYYNGEERAKGNILERFSAQQFPDLHSELNLSSLELGDSALYFCASSVGDSLYQETQYFGPGTRLLVL.

The CDR3 reads CASITGTGREGEKLFF. The CDR3 region has the DNA TGTGCCAGCATCACGGGGACAGGGAGGGAGGGTGAAAAACTGTTTTTT. This sequence joins TRBV6-6 and TRBJ1-4; TRBD1 aligns across 9 bases. V shed 7 bases, J shed 7 bases, and the junction held 13 bases outside the gene matches. The CDR3 covers 16 residues. CDR1 MNHNY and CDR2 SVGAGI come from the germline V gene (reference sequence).

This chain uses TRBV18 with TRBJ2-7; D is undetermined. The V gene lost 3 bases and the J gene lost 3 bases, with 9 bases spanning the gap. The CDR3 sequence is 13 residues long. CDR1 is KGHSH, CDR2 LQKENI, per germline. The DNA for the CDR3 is TGTGCCAGCTCACCCGAATTAGTCTACGAGCAGTACTTC. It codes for CASSPELVYEQYF.

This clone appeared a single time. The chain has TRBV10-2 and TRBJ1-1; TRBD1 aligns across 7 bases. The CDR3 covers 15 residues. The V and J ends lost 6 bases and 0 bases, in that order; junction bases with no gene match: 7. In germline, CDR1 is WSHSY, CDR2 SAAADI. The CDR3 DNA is TGCGCCAGCAGGGACCGGACAGGCTTGAACACTGAAGCTTTCTTT. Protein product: CASRDRTGLNTEAFF.

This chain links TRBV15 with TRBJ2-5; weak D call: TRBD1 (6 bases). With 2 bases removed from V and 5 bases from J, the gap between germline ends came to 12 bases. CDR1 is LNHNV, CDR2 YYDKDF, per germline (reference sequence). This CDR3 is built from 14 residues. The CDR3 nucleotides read TGTGCCACCAGCAGATCCAGGGGTCGGGAGACCCAGTACTTC. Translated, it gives CATSRSRGRETQYF.

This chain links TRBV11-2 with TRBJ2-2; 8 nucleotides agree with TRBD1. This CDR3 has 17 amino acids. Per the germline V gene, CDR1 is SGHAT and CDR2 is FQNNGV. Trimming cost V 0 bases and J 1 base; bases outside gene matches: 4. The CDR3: CASSLDGGQGNTGELFF. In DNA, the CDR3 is TGTGCCAGCAGCTTAGATGGAGGACAGGGGAACACCGGGGAGCTGTTTTTT.

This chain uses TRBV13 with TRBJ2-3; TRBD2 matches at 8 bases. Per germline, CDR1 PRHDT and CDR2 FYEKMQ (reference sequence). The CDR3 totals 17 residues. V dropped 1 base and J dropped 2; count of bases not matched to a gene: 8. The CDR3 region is CASSLDQRGFPTDTQYF. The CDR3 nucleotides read TGTGCCAGCAGCTTAGACCAGCGGGGGTTCCCCACAGATACGCAGTATTTT.